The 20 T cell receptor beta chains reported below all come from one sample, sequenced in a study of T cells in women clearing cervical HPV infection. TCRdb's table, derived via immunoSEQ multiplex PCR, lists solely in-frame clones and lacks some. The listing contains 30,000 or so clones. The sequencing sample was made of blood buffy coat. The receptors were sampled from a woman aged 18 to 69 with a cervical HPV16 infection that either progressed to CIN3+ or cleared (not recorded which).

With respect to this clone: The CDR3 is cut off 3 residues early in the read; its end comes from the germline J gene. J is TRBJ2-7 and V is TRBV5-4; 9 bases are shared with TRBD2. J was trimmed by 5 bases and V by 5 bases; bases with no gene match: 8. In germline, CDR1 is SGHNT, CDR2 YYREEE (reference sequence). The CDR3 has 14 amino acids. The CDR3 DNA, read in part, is TGTGCCAGCAGACCGGGACTAGCTGTGGACGAG. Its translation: CASRPGLAVDE. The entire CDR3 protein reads CASRPGLAVDEQYF.

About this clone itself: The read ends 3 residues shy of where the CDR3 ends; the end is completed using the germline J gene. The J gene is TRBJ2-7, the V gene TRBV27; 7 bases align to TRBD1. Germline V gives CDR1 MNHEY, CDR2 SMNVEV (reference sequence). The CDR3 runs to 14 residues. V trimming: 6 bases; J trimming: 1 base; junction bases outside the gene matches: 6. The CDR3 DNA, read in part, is TGTGCCAGCAGGACGCCGGGACAGTCCTACGAG. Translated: CASRTPGQSYE. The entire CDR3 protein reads CASRTPGQSYEQYF.

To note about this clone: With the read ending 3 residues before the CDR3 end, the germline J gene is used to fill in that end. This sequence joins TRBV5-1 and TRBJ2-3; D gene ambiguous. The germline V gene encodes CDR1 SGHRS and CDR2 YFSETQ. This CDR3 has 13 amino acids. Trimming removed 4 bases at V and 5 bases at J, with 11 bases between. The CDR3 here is CASSPGGGDTQYF. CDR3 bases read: TGCGCCAGCAGCCCTGGCGGCGGAGATACG.

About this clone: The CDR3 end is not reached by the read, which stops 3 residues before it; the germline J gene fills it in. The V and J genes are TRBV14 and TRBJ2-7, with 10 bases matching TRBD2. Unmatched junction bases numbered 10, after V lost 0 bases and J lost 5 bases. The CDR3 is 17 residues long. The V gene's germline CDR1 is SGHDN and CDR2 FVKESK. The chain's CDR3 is CASSQDRGLAGVHEQYF. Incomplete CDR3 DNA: TGTGCCAGCAGCCAAGATCGGGGTCTAGCGGGAGTCCACGAG.

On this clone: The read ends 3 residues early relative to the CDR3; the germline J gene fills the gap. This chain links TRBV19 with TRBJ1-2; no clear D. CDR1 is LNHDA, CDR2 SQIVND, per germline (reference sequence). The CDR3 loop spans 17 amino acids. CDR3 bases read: TGTGCCAGTAAGCCCCTCGAGCGGGAGGGTCCCTACAATGAC. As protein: CASKPLEREGPYND. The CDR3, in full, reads CASKPLEREGPYNDYTF.

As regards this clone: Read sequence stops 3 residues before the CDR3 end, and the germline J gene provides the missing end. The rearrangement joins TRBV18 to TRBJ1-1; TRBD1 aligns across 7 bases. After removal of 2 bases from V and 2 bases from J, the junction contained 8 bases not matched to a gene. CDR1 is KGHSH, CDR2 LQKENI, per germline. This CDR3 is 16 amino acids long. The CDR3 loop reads CASSPELGGLNTEAFF. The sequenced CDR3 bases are TGTGCCAGCTCACCAGAACTAGGGGGCCTAAACACTGAA.

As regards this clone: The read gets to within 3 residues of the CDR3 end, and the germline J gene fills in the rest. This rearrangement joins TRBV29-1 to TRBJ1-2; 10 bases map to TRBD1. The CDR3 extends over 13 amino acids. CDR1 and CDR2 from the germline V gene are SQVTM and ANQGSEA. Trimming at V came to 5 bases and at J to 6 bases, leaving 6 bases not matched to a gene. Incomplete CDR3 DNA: TGCAGCGTTTCCCTTGGGACAGGGGATGGC. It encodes CSVSLGTGDG. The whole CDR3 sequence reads CSVSLGTGDGYTF.

The CDR3: CSARPRTGFSYEQYF. The CDR3 DNA, read in part, is TGCAGTGCTAGACCACGGACAGGCTTCTCCTACGAG. V gene TRBV20-1 combines with J gene TRBJ2-7, with 7 bases that match TRBD1. Sequencing ends 3 residues short of the CDR3 end; the germline J gene provides the rest. The germline CDR1 and CDR2 sequences are DFQATT and SNEGSKA (reference sequence). This CDR3 contains 15 residues. J lost 0 bases, V lost 2 bases, and 7 bases had no gene match.

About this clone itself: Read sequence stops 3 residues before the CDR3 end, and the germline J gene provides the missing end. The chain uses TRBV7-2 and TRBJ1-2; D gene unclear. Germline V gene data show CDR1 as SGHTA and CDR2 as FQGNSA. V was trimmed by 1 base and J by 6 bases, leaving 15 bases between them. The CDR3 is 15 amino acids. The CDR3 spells CASSLVWVRVDGYTF. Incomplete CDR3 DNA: TGTGCCAGCAGCTTAGTCTGGGTTAGGGTTGATGGC.

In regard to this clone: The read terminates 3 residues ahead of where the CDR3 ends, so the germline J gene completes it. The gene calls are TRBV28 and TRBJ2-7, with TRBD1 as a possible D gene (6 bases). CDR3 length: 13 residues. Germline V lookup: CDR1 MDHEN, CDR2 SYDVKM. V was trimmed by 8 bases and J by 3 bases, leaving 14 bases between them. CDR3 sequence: CASLTTGNYEQYF. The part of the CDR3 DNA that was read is TGTGCCAGCCTAACGACAGGTAACTACGAG.

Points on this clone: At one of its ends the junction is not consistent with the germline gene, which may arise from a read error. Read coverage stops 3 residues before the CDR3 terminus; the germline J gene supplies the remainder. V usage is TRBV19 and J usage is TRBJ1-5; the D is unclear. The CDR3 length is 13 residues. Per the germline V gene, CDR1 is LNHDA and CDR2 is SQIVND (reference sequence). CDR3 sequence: CASGIRVHHPQHF. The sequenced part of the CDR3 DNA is TGTGCCAGTGGAATCCGGGTTCATCATCCC.

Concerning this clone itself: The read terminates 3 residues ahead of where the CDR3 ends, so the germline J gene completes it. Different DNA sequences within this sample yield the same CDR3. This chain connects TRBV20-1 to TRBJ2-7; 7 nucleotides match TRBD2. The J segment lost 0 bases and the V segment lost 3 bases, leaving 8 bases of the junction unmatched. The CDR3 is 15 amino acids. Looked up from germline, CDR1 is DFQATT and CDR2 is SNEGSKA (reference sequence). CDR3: CSARGISGSSYEQYF. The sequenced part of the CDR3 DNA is TGCAGTGCTAGGGGCATTAGCGGGTCCTCCTACGAG.

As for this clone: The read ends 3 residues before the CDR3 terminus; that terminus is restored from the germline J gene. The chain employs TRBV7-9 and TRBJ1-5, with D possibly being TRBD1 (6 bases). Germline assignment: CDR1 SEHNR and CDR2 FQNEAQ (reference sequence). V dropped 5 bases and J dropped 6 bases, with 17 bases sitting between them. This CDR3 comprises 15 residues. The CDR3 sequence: CASSTSRRGGQPQHF. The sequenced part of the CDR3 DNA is TGTGCCAGCAGCACTAGTAGAAGGGGGGGTCAGCCC.

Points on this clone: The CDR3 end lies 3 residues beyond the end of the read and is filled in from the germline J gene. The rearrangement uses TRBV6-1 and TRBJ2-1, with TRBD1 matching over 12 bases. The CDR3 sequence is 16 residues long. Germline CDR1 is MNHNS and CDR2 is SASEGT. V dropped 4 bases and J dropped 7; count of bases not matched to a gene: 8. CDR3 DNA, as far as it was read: TGTGCCAGCAGTGCCGGGACAGGGGGCTTTAGGAATGAG. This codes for CASSAGTGGFRNE. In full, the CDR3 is CASSAGTGGFRNEQFF.

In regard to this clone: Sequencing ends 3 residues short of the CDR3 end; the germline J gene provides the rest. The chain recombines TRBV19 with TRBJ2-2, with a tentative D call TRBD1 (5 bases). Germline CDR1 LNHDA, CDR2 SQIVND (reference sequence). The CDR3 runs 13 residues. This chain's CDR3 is CASSVQASEKLFF. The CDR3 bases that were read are TGTGCCAGTAGTGTACAGGCGTCTGAAAAG.

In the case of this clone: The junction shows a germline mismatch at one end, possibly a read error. CDR3 sequence reads: CASSVQNTGELFF. CDR3 DNA, as far as it was read: TGTGCTAGCAGCGTCCAGAACACCGGGGAG. The rearrangement joins TRBV7-7 to TRBJ2-2; D is undetermined. The read finishes 3 residues shy of the CDR3 end, and the germline J gene is used to complete it. Germline V lookup: CDR1 SSHAT, CDR2 FNYEAQ (reference sequence). This CDR3 region has 13 residues.

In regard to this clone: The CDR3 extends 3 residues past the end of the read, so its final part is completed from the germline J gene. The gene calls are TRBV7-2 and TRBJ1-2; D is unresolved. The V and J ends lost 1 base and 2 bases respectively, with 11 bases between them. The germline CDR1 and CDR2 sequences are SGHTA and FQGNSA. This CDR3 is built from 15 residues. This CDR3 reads CASSLVSGSNYGYTF. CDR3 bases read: TGTGCCAGCAGCTTAGTCTCCGGGTCCAACTATGGC.

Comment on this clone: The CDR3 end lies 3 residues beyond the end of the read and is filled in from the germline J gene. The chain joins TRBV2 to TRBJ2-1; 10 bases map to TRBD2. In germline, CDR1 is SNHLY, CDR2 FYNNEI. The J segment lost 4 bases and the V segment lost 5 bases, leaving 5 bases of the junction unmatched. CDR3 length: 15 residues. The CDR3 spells CASSTSSGGYNEQFF. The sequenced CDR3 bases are TGTGCCAGCAGTACTTCTAGCGGGGGTTACAATGAG.

The covered CDR3 bases are TGTGCCATCAGTGAGTCCTGGCAGGGTCCCAATGAG. Translating gives CAISESWQGPNE. The complete CDR3 reads CAISESWQGPNEQFF. The chain recombines TRBV10-3 with TRBJ2-1, with D perhaps matching TRBD1 (5 bases). The sequence runs out 3 residues before the end of the CDR3; the remainder is reconstructed from the germline J gene. Trimming cost V 0 bases and J 6 bases, with 12 bases left between them. CDR1 ENHRY and CDR2 SYGVKD come from the germline V gene. This CDR3 region has 15 residues.

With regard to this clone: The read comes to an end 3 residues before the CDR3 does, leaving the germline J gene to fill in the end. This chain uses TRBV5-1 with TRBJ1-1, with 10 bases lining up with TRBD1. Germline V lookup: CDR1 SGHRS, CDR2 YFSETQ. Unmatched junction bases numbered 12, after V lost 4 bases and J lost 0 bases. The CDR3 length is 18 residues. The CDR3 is CASSLLGGTGDLNTEAFF. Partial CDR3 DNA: TGCGCCAGCAGCCTACTGGGAGGGACAGGGGATTTGAACACTGAA.